The 28 T cell receptor beta chains given below trace back to one sample, sequenced in a study of cytomegalovirus exposure and HLA in healthy donors. Amplification used 60 Vbeta primers and 13 Jbeta primers. Data came from immunoSEQ multiplex PCR; TCRdb stores just in-frame clones and leaves some out. In all, the sample yields about 150,000 clones. Sequences were obtained from PBMCs. Source of these receptors: a man under 40 in good health and CMV-seronegative.

This sequence joins TRBV25-1 and TRBJ2-7; D may be TRBD1 (6 bases). V gave up 3 bases and J gave up 3 bases, with 12 bases separating them. The CDR3 is made up of 14 amino acids. Germline V gene lookup returns CDR1 MGHDK and CDR2 SYGVNS. CDR3 loop: CASSDRGQGYEQYF. The CDR3 DNA reads TGTGCCAGCAGTGACAGGGGCCAGGGCTACGAGCAGTACTTC.

The V call is TRBV5-4, the J call TRBJ1-3; 7 bases line up with TRBD1. Looked up from germline, CDR1 is SGHNT and CDR2 is YYREEE (reference sequence). V lost 4 bases and J lost 0; bases outside the gene matches: 10. This CDR3 has 17 amino acids. The CDR3 is CASSAGTEFRSGNTIYF. For the CDR3, the DNA is TGTGCCAGCAGCGCCGGGACAGAATTTCGCTCTGGAAACACCATATATTTT.

CDR3 in amino acids: CASRSLQGAGNQPQHF. The CDR3 bases are TGTGCCAGCAGGTCCCTACAGGGGGCAGGCAATCAGCCCCAGCATTTT. This chain uses TRBV27 with TRBJ1-5; 9 positions agree with TRBD1. Germline CDR1 MNHEY, CDR2 SMNVEV (reference sequence). With V trimmed by 6 bases and J by 2 bases, 8 bases remained unmatched. The CDR3 contains 16 residues.

The gene calls are TRBV4-1 and TRBJ1-2; perhaps TRBD1 as D (6 bases). V lost 2 bases and J 8 bases, leaving 15 bases between the germline ends. This CDR3 region has 14 residues. The germline V gene has CDR1 MGHRA and CDR2 YSYEKL. CDR3 nucleotide sequence: TGCGCCAGCAGCCAAACAGGGTTGACGCAAGGCTACACCTTC. It specifies CASSQTGLTQGYTF.

The gene calls are TRBV6-1 and TRBJ2-7; possible D gene TRBD1, 5 bases. This CDR3 has 15 residues. Looked up from germline, CDR1 is MNHNS and CDR2 is SASEGT. Deletions cut 7 bases from V and 3 bases from J, with 19 bases between. The CDR3 loop is CASKVDRNSFYEQYF. Here the CDR3 DNA reads TGTGCCAGCAAGGTAGACAGAAACTCTTTCTACGAGCAGTACTTC.

The V and J genes are TRBV5-1 and TRBJ2-5, with D uncertain. CDR3 size: 14 residues. The germline V gene encodes CDR1 SGHRS and CDR2 YFSETQ. The germline V and J ends were trimmed by 1 base and 2 bases, with 9 bases remaining between them. The CDR3 nucleotides read TGCGCCAGCAGCTTGCTGTCTTCGCAAGAGACCCAGTACTTC. Translating it yields CASSLLSSQETQYF.

The chain is built from TRBV5-5 and TRBJ2-5, with 11 bases identical to TRBD2. The J call may be wrong; the DNA end is better matched by TRBJ2-7. The CDR3 loop spans 15 amino acids. CDR1 is SGHKS and CDR2 is YYEKEE in the germline V gene (reference sequence). CDR3 sequence (DNA): TGTGCCAGCAGCTTGCTACTAGCGGGAGTCAGCGAGCAGTACTTC. This encodes CASSLLLAGVSEQYF.

This chain links TRBV7-7 with TRBJ2-5, with D possibly being TRBD1 (6 bases). Trimming took 4 bases from V and 11 from J, leaving 17 bases between them. The CDR3 is 13 residues long. Per the germline V gene, CDR1 is SSHAT and CDR2 is FNYEAQ (reference sequence). The CDR3 DNA sequence: TGTGCCAGCAGCTCGGGACACCCTGGGGAGCAGTACTTC. Amino acid sequence: CASSSGHPGEQYF.

The chain links TRBV6-5 to TRBJ1-2; the D gene is possibly TRBD1 (6 bases). V lost 2 bases and J 5 bases, leaving 12 bases between the germline ends. The CDR3 is 14 amino acids. The germline CDR1 and CDR2 sequences are MNHEY and SVGAGI. This chain's CDR3 is CASSYRPRGYGYTF. CDR3 DNA: TGTGCCAGCAGTTACCGGCCGAGGGGGTATGGCTACACCTTC.

Regarding this clone: This sample also contains other DNA sequences that code for the same CDR3. The V call is TRBV7-9, the J call TRBJ2-7; 8 bases are shared with TRBD2. Losses at the gene ends were 4 bases for V and 0 bases for J; bases not matched to a gene: 5. This CDR3 spans 15 amino acids. CDR1 and CDR2 (germline): SEHNR, FQNEAQ (reference sequence). CDR3 nucleotide sequence: TGTGCCAGCAGCTCTAGCGGGCTTAGCTCCTACGAGCAGTACTTC. Protein sequence: CASSSSGLSSYEQYF.

V is TRBV5-6 and J is TRBJ2-7; 11 bases match TRBD2. In germline, CDR1 is SGHDT, CDR2 YYEEEE. The CDR3 runs 16 residues. V trimming: 4 bases; J trimming: 3 bases; junction bases outside the gene matches: 9. CDR3 bases: TGTGCCAGCAGCCCTCGACTAGCGGGACTCAACTACGAGCAGTACTTC. It is translated as CASSPRLAGLNYEQYF. The full variable domain, completed using reference TRBV5-6 and TRBJ2-7, is DAGVTQSPTHLIKTRGQQVTLRCSPKSGHDTVSWYQQALGQGPQFIFQYYEEEERQRGNFPDRFSGHQFPNYSSELNVNALLLGDSALYLCASSPRLAGLNYEQYFGPGTRLTVT.

This chain joins TRBV6-6 and TRBJ1-3, with no clear D. V was clipped by 4 bases and J by 1 base, with 11 bases between them. The CDR3 runs 15 residues. Germline V lookup: CDR1 MNHNY, CDR2 SVGAGI (reference sequence). CDR3 residues: CASSLRGASGNTIYF. In DNA form, the CDR3 reads TGTGCCAGCAGTTTACGGGGAGCTTCTGGAAACACCATATATTTT.

The gene calls are TRBV6-5 and TRBJ1-5; 9 bases map to TRBD1. V trimming: 7 bases; J trimming: 3 bases; junction bases outside the gene matches: 4. Germline lookup yields CDR1 MNHEY and CDR2 SVGAGI. CDR3 length: 14 amino acids. The DNA of the CDR3 is TGTGCCAGCACGGACAGGGGTAACAATCAGCCCCAGCATTTT. Amino acids: CASTDRGNNQPQHF.

The V gene is TRBV18, the J gene TRBJ2-3; a weak D match, TRBD2 (6 bases). Germline-derived CDR1 and CDR2 are KGHSH and LQKENI. Trimming took off 2 bases at V and 2 bases at J, with 11 bases between the two ends. The CDR3 covers 15 residues. Here the CDR3 reads CASSPTAGTTDTQYF. The CDR3 DNA sequence: TGTGCCAGCTCACCAACGGCGGGGACCACAGATACGCAGTATTTT.

The CDR3 spells CAISEQNSPLHF. CDR3 bases: TGTGCCATCAGTGAACAGAATTCACCCCTCCACTTT. The rearrangement links TRBV10-3 to TRBJ1-6; unclear D gene. Deletions cut 3 bases from V and 7 bases from J, with 4 bases between. CDR1 is ENHRY and CDR2 is SYGVKD in the germline V gene. CDR3 length: 12 amino acids.

J is TRBJ1-5 and V is TRBV2; tentatively, D is TRBD1 (6 bases). CDR1 is SNHLY, CDR2 FYNNEI, per germline. Trimming removed 6 bases at V and 0 bases at J, with 12 bases between. The CDR3 sequence is 15 residues long. DNA for the CDR3: TGTGCCAGCAGACCTGGACAGTATAGCAATCAGCCCCAGCATTTT. Translated: CASRPGQYSNQPQHF. The variable domain in full, with the rest retrieved from reference TRBV2 and TRBJ1-5, is EPEVTQTPSHQVTQMGQEVILRCVPISNHLYFYWYRQILGQKVEFLVSFYNNEISEKSEIFDDQFSVERPDGSNFTLKIRSTKLEDSAMYFCASRPGQYSNQPQHFGDGTRLSIL.

The rearrangement uses TRBV5-6 and TRBJ2-1; TRBD2 agrees at 10 bases. This CDR3 is 16 amino acids long. Germline assignment: CDR1 SGHDT and CDR2 YYEEEE. V gave up 5 bases and J gave up 8 bases; unmatched junction bases: 13. The CDR3 DNA sequence: TGTGCCAGCAGTCGGGGGGGGACTAGCGTGGATTATGAGCAGTTCTTC. This encodes CASSRGGTSVDYEQFF.

This sequence joins TRBV5-1 and TRBJ1-5; the D gene is possibly TRBD1 (5 bases). V was shortened by 0 bases and J by 0 bases, with 10 bases between the two germline ends. This CDR3 region has 16 residues. Germline values: CDR1 SGHRS, CDR2 YFSETQ. CDR3 nucleotides: TGCGCCAGCAGCTTGGGGGGACTTAATAGCAATCAGCCCCAGCATTTT. This codes for CASSLGGLNSNQPQHF.

The genes are TRBV2 and TRBJ1-3; TRBD1 agrees at 7 bases. The CDR3 covers 14 residues. Trimming cost V 2 bases and J 4 bases; bases outside gene matches: 2. Germline lookup yields CDR1 SNHLY and CDR2 FYNNEI. CDR3 amino acids: CASSETGVGNTIYF. The DNA for the CDR3 is TGTGCCAGCAGTGAAACAGGGGTGGGAAACACCATATATTTT.

The chain employs TRBV27 and TRBJ2-1; perhaps TRBD1 as D (6 bases). The V end lost 0 bases, the J end lost 10 bases, and 13 bases lay between the germline ends. Germline CDR1 and CDR2: MNHEY and SMNVEV (reference sequence). This CDR3 has 14 residues. CDR3: CASSLSRQGTEQFF. In DNA, the CDR3 is TGTGCCAGCAGTTTATCTCGTCAGGGGACAGAGCAGTTCTTC.

Here the CDR3 reads CASSHAGSGTWGSYEQYF. DNA of the CDR3: TGTGCCAGCAGCCACGCTGGCAGCGGGACGTGGGGATCCTACGAGCAGTACTTC. J is TRBJ2-7 and V is TRBV7-2; 7 bases align to TRBD2. Germline V CDR1 and CDR2: SGHTA, FQGNSA. CDR3 size: 18 residues. V lost 5 bases and J lost 1; bases outside the gene matches: 17.

V gene TRBV10-3 combines with J gene TRBJ2-5; 10 nucleotides match TRBD2. TRBJ2-7 matches the DNA end more closely, so the J call is doubtful. This CDR3 is built from 15 residues. The V gene's germline CDR1 is ENHRY and CDR2 SYGVKD. CDR3 sequence (DNA): TGTGCCATCAGTGAAGGCACTAGCGGGATCTACGAGCAGTACTTC. It translates to CAISEGTSGIYEQYF.

With respect to this clone: No conserved phenylalanine or tryptophan is present at the end of the CDR3, so a read error is the likely explanation. CDR3 in DNA: TGCGCCAGCAGCTTGACGGTGGACGACAGCTCCTACGAGCAGTACCTC. Encoded protein: CASSLTVDDSSYEQYL. V and J are TRBV5-1 and TRBJ2-7; TRBD1 might be the D (5 bases). This CDR3 is 16 amino acids long. Per germline, CDR1 SGHRS and CDR2 YFSETQ. The V end lost 1 base, the J end lost 0 bases, and 14 bases lay between the germline ends.

CDR3 sequence (DNA): TGTGCCAGCAGCACGGGACTTACCCTCGAGCAGTACTTC. This codes for CASSTGLTLEQYF. V is TRBV5-8 and J is TRBJ2-7; the D gene is possibly TRBD2 (6 bases). V lost 4 bases to trimming and J lost 6 bases, with 14 bases between them. Germline loops: CDR1 SGHTS, CDR2 YDEGEE. This CDR3 has 13 amino acids.

The J gene is TRBJ1-1, the V gene TRBV7-2; D call uncertain. Trimming removed 2 bases at V and 1 base at J, with 11 bases between. Looked up from germline, CDR1 is SGHTA and CDR2 is FQGNSA. This CDR3 has 15 amino acids. The DNA of the CDR3 is TGTGCCAGCAGCTTATCAACAGTATCGAACACTGAAGCTTTCTTT. It specifies CASSLSTVSNTEAFF.

The rearrangement uses TRBV2 and TRBJ2-7; perhaps TRBD1 as D (6 bases). The germline V gene encodes CDR1 SNHLY and CDR2 FYNNEI. Trimming stripped 5 bases from V and 1 base from J, with 12 bases between. CDR3 size: 14 residues. In nucleotides, the CDR3 is TGTGCCAGCAGTCCCGGGACACCGTCCTACGAGCAGTACTTC. Encoded protein: CASSPGTPSYEQYF.

This chain joins TRBV10-3 and TRBJ2-5; no definite D call. The V and J ends lost 10 bases and 3 bases respectively, with 15 bases between them. Germline CDR1 ENHRY, CDR2 SYGVKD. This CDR3 is built from 13 residues. CDR3 amino acids: CATLEDLEETQYF. In DNA form, the CDR3 reads TGTGCCACGCTCGAAGACTTGGAAGAGACCCAGTACTTC.

J is TRBJ2-5 and V is TRBV7-9, with D possibly matching TRBD2 (6 bases). V was pared by 5 bases and J by 1 base, with 11 bases between. The CDR3 totals 14 residues. Germline assignment: CDR1 SEHNR and CDR2 FQNEAQ (reference sequence). The CDR3: CASSQAGSQETQYF. The CDR3, as DNA: TGTGCCAGCAGCCAGGCGGGGTCCCAAGAGACCCAGTACTTC.